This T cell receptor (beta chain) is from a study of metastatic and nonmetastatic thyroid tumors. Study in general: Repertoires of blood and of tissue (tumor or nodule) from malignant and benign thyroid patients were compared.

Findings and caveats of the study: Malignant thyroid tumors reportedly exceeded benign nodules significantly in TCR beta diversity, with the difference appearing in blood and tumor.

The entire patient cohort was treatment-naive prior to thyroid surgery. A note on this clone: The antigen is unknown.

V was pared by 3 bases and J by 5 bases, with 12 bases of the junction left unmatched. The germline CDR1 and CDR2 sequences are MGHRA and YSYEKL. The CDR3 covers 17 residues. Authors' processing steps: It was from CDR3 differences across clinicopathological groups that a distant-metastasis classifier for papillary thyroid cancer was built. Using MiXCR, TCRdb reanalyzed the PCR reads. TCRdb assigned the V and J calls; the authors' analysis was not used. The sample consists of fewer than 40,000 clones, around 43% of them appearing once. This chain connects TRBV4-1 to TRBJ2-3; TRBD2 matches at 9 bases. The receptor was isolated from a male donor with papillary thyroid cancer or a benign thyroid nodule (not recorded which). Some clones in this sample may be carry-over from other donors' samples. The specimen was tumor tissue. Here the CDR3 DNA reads TGCGCCAGCAGCCAGCGCCTTGGGCGGGAGGGTAGAGATACGCAGTATTTT. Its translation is CASSQRLGREGRDTQYF.